The rows below give T cell receptor beta chains drawn from one sample of a study of T cell repertoires in cytomegalovirus infection. No antigens are known for them. MiXCR, run by TCRdb on the reads, gives a single entry per CDR3 protein. Among 640,000 or so distinct CDR3 sequences listed, around 30% were seen once. This specimen consisted of cultured PBMCs, obtained from culture after CMV antigen stimulation. These receptors were collected from a human donor in good health (CMV status not recorded). Some clones in this sample may be carry-over from other donors' samples. CDR3s include the opening cysteine and the closing phenylalanine or tryptophan. The D gene is left open where the match is weak. A row's size may be missing; if present it is once, few, many or a size class.

TRBJ1-2 few TRBV2 NA TGTGCCAGCACCGGAACACGGAACTATGGCTACACCTTC CASTGTRNYGYTF
TRBJ2-5 NA TRBV7-9 TRBD1 TGTGCCAGCAGCTCCCGGGACAGGGAGTCAGAGACCCAGTACTTC CASSSRDRESETQYF
TRBJ2-5 few TRBV7-2 NA TGTGCCAGCAGCTTAGCACAGGGAAGGGAGACCCAGTACTTC CASSLAQGRETQYF
TRBJ2-7 few TRBV7-9 NA TGTGCCAGCAGCTTAGTCACCGAATACGAGCAGTACTTC CASSLVTEYEQYF
TRBJ1-5 few TRBV28 NA TGTGCCAGCAGCCCGGTCTGGGACAATCAGCCCCAGCATTTT CASSPVWDNQPQHF
TRBJ1-2 few TRBV7-8 NA TGTGCCAGCAGCTTAGTTCAAGGTTATGGCTACACCTTC CASSLVQGYGYTF
TRBJ2-7 NA TRBV4-1 NA TGCGCCAGCAGCCAATTCACTGGCGGCGGGGACGAGCAGTACTTC CASSQFTGGGDEQYF
TRBJ1-1 few TRBV7-2 NA TGTGCCAGCAGCTTACGTGGTGGAAAGGAAGCTTTCTTT CASSLRGGKEAFF
TRBJ1-5 NA TRBV2 NA TGTGCCAGCAGTAAAGGTTATCAGCCCCAGCATTTT CASSKGYQPQHF
TRBJ1-6 NA TRBV19 NA TGTGCCAGTAGTCGCTTGGGGTCCAGGGGTAATTCACCCCTCCACTTT CASSRLGSRGNSPLHF
TRBJ1-2 NA TRBV7-9 NA TGTGCCAGCAGCCGCGCCCGCCCGCTGGACGGAGATGGCTACACCTTC CASSRARPLDGDGYTF
TRBJ2-1 few TRBV7-2 NA TGTGCCAGCAGCTTAGCCCTAGGCCCCTCCAATGAGCAGTTCTTC CASSLALGPSNEQFF
TRBJ1-1 few TRBV7-2 NA TGTGCCAGCAGCCGGGGTCGGGCGGGTGGTGAAGCTTTCTTT CASSRGRAGGEAFF
TRBJ2-7 NA TRBV6-2/TRBV6-3 NA TGTGCCAGCAGCAAGCGGGCCCCCTACGAGCAGTACTTC CASSKRAPYEQYF
TRBJ1-1 few TRBV6-2/TRBV6-3 NA TGTGCCAGCAGTTATGGTTCTGGAACTGAAGCTTTCTTT CASSYGSGTEAFF
TRBJ1-5 NA TRBV19 NA TGTGCCAGTAGTGCCCCCGGGACTCAGAATCAGCCCCAGCATTTT CASSAPGTQNQPQHF
TRBJ2-7 many TRBV7-2 NA TGTGCCAGCAGCTTAGTAGGTATGGGTACTAAAGAGCAGTACTTC CASSLVGMGTKEQYF
TRBJ2-3 NA TRBV18 TRBD2 TGTGCCAGCTCACCACAGCTAGCGGGGGATTGGGATACGCAGTATTTT CASSPQLAGDWDTQYF
TRBJ2-5 NA TRBV20-1 NA TGCAGTGCTAGGGCCGTTTACTCAGCGCCGTACCAAGAGACCCAGTACTTC CSARAVYSAPYQETQYF
TRBJ1-1 few TRBV7-2 NA TGTGCCAGCAGCCCTAGGTGGGAAAGAACTGAAGCTTTCTTT CASSPRWERTEAFF
TRBJ2-1 NA TRBV20-1 TRBD2 TGCAGTGCTAGAGTCCCTAGCGGGGGGGCTGAGTGGGCCTACAATGAGCAGTTCTTC CSARVPSGGAEWAYNEQFF
TRBJ1-5 few TRBV27 TRBD1 TGTGCCAGCAGCCCTGGGACAGTTAAAAATCAGCCCCAGCATTTT CASSPGTVKNQPQHF
TRBJ1-1 NA TRBV28 NA TGTGCCAGCAGTCAGACCCAAATGAACACTGAAGCTTTCTTT CASSQTQMNTEAFF
TRBJ1-5 NA TRBV10-3 NA TGTGCCAGCCACCCCATGGGTCCCCAGCATTTT CASHPMGPQHF
TRBJ1-4 few TRBV19 NA TGTGCCAGTAGTATTGGGACTCGGGCGGTCGAAAAACTGTTTTTT CASSIGTRAVEKLFF
TRBJ1-4 NA TRBV11-2 NA TGTGCCAGCAGCTTAGAAGGTGGAGCGGCTAATGAAAAACTGTTTTTT CASSLEGGAANEKLFF
TRBJ1-5 few TRBV5-5 TRBD1 TGTGCCAGCAGCCCCCTCGGAGGGGGCGGTAGCAATCAGCCCCAGCATTTT CASSPLGGGGSNQPQHF
TRBJ1-1 many TRBV4-1 NA TGCGCCAGCAGCCCAGGATCCTTGAACACTGAAGCTTTCTTT CASSPGSLNTEAFF
TRBJ1-2 NA TRBV7-2 TRBD1 TGTGCCAGCAGCTTAACCCCAGGGGGGGGTAGGTATGGCTACACCTTC CASSLTPGGGRYGYTF
TRBJ2-5 once TRBV29-1 TRBD1 TGCAGCGTTGAAGTGGACAGGAGGACAGAGACCCAGTACTTC CSVEVDRRTETQYF
TRBJ1-2 NA TRBV4-3 NA TGCGCCAGCAGCCAAGATCGGTGGCAGTATGGCTACACCTTC CASSQDRWQYGYTF
TRBJ1-1 few TRBV30 NA TGTGCCTGTAGCCGGGAGGTGAACACTGAAGCTTTCTTT CACSREVNTEAFF
TRBJ1-1 NA TRBV12-3/TRBV12-4 NA TGTGCCAGCAGACGATCCCAGGGACCAGGTGAAGCTTTCTTT CASRRSQGPGEAFF
TRBJ1-4 NA TRBV5-1 NA TGCGCCAGCAGCTCGGGGGACATATCAACTAATGAAAAACTGTTTTTT CASSSGDISTNEKLFF
TRBJ2-3 few TRBV20-1 TRBD2 TGCAGTGCCGGACGGGGGGGCACAGATACGCAGTATTTT CSAGRGGTDTQYF
TRBJ2-1 few TRBV3-1 TRBD2 TGTGCCAGCAGCCCCTCTGGACTAGCGGGGGACAATGAGCAGTTCTTC CASSPSGLAGDNEQFF
TRBJ2-3 few TRBV7-2 NA TGTGCCAGCAGTATGGGTTGGGGCCGGGGCGATACGCAGTATTTT CASSMGWGRGDTQYF
TRBJ2-3 NA TRBV10-3 TRBD2 TGTGCCATCAGTGGGGACTACCGCACAGATACGCAGTATTTT CAISGDYRTDTQYF
TRBJ2-5 few TRBV7-2 TRBD2 TGTGCCAGCAGTGTACTAGCGGGGGGTGTGGAGACCCAGTACTTC CASSVLAGGVETQYF
TRBJ2-3 few TRBV7-9 NA TGTGCCAGCAGCTTAGCTTCGCCCAGCGGGTTCACAGATACGCAGTATTTT CASSLASPSGFTDTQYF
TRBJ1-3 few TRBV5-4 NA TGTGCCAGCAGCCCGGGCCTACTCACAGGAAACACCATATATTTT CASSPGLLTGNTIYF
TRBJ2-5 NA TRBV14 NA TGTGCCAGCAGTGGGAACCAAGAGACCCAGTACTTC CASSGNQETQYF
TRBJ2-3 NA TRBV6-1 NA TGTGCCAGCAGTCGAACGGGGGGCGAGGATACGCAGTATTTT CASSRTGGEDTQYF
TRBJ1-2 NA TRBV6-2/TRBV6-3 NA TGTGCCAGCAGTTACTCGGGTCGCCAAGTTGGCTACACCTTC CASSYSGRQVGYTF
TRBJ2-3 NA TRBV6-2/TRBV6-3 NA TGTGCCAGCAGGACCCGGCGGGATACGCAGTATTTT CASRTRRDTQYF
TRBJ2-7 many TRBV7-8 NA TGTGCCAGCGGAGGACCGGATCGGTACGAGCAGTACTTC CASGGPDRYEQYF
TRBJ2-1 NA TRBV30 NA TGTGCCTGGAGTGGGGGGTGGAATGAGCAGTTCTTC CAWSGGWNEQFF
TRBJ2-7 few TRBV28 NA TGTGCCAGCAGCCCAGGCAGGGGGGCCTACGAGCAGTACTTC CASSPGRGAYEQYF
TRBJ1-5 few TRBV4-3 NA TGCGCCAGCAGCCAGACCCCCGGGGAGGGTCGGGGCAATCAGCCCCAGCATTTT CASSQTPGEGRGNQPQHF
TRBJ1-4 once TRBV28 NA TGTGCCAGTCAGGGGTTTAATGAAAAACTGTTTTTT CASQGFNEKLFF
TRBJ2-1 NA TRBV18 NA TGTGCCAGCTCACCATTCTTCCAGGGGTCTTCCTACAATGAGCAGTTCTTC CASSPFFQGSSYNEQFF
TRBJ2-1 many TRBV7-2 NA TGTGCCAGCAGCCCGACTCTCGGGACGAGCTACAATGAGCAGTTCTTC CASSPTLGTSYNEQFF
TRBJ1-2 few TRBV11-2 NA TGTGCCAGCAGCTTAGCAGGCGGAATGAACTATGGCTACACCTTC CASSLAGGMNYGYTF
TRBJ2-1 NA TRBV5-4 TRBD2 TGTGCCAGCAGCCCGGGAGCGGGGACGTCCTACAATGAGCAGTTCTTC CASSPGAGTSYNEQFF
TRBJ1-1 NA TRBV29-1 TRBD1 TGCAGCTCCCGGGACAGGGGGGGCACTGAAGCTTTCTTT CSSRDRGGTEAFF
TRBJ2-7 NA TRBV27 NA TGTGCCAGCAGTGAATCAAAAGACGGAGTCCCCTACGAGCAGTACTTC CASSESKDGVPYEQYF
TRBJ2-4 many TRBV7-2 TRBD2 TGTGCCAGCAGCCCCCGGGGGGGCGGGGGGGCCAAAAACATTCAGTACTTC CASSPRGGGGAKNIQYF
TRBJ1-1 few TRBV6-2/TRBV6-3 NA TGTGCCAGCAGTTACTCCAGGGTGAACACTGAAGCTTTCTTT CASSYSRVNTEAFF
TRBJ1-6 few TRBV27 NA TGTGCCAGCAGCCGCAATACAGGGCTGAATTCACCCCTCCACTTT CASSRNTGLNSPLHF
TRBJ2-7 many TRBV7-9 TRBD1 TGTGCCAGCAGTCCTGGACAGGGCAACTACGAGCAGTACTTC CASSPGQGNYEQYF